What follows are 27 T cell receptor beta chains derived from one specimen sequenced in a study of regulatory T cells in long-lasting Graves disease (dated by TCRdb to 2020 to 2023). Library preparation employed multiplex PCR. Sequencing instrument: Illumina HiSeq 4000. To build TCR beta libraries, CDR3 regions were amplified by Arm-PCR using iRepertoire HTBI primers. In-frame beta chains were kept once TCRdb had trimmed the public reads at Q25 with fastp and called clones with MiXCR. Each CDR3 protein appears once, grouped with its most common genes and DNA. The sample profile shows 400,000 to 500,000 distinct CDR3 sequences; 21% of them were found once. The ten largest clones represent 14% of the sample. According to the study, the label for this sample's time point signals: persistent/refractory GD, antithyroid drugs over 5 years with positive TRAb. For both TCR sequencing and RNA sequencing, RNA was extracted from PBMCs using TRIzol.

The starting material was peripheral blood mononuclear cells (PBMCs), obtained when the disease was refractory, from a patient treated with antithyroid drugs. All receptors derive from a female donor with Graves disease.

Many counts were recorded for this clonotype. J is TRBJ2-5 and V is TRBV28, with D maybe TRBD2 (6 bases). This CDR3 spans 13 amino acids. The germline gives CDR1 MDHEN, CDR2 SYDVKM. The V end was cut by 2 bases, the J end by 4 bases, with 8 bases between. The CDR3 sequence is CASSLNSGETQYF. The CDR3 nucleotides are TGTGCCAGCAGTTTAAATAGCGGAGAGACCCAGTACTTC.

The CDR3 region has the DNA TGTGCCAGCAGTCCTAGCGGGAGACTTGCAGATACGCAGTATTTT. Protein product: CASSPSGRLADTQYF. The V call is TRBV12-3 or TRBV12-4, the J call TRBJ2-3, with 10 nucleotides matching TRBD2. This CDR3 contains 15 residues. J was trimmed by 4 bases and V by 5 bases; bases with no gene match: 6.

The table lists this clonotype with a few counts. The chain carries TRBV20-1 and TRBJ2-7; no clear D. The V gene lost 4 bases and the J gene lost 2 bases, with 12 bases spanning the gap. This CDR3 has 13 residues. In germline, CDR1 is DFQATT, CDR2 SNEGSKA (reference sequence). The CDR3, as DNA: TGCAGTGCTATAGACCGTAAAACCTACGAGCAGTACTTC. This gives the protein CSAIDRKTYEQYF.

The sample holds a few counts of this clonotype. J is TRBJ2-2 and V is TRBV6-2 or TRBV6-3, with D perhaps TRBD1 or TRBD2 (5 bases each). This CDR3 is built from 15 residues. The germline V gene encodes CDR1 MNHEY and CDR2 SVGEGT. V was pared by 2 bases and J by 2 bases, with 9 bases between. The CDR3 DNA follows: TGTGCCAGCAGTTACCCCGGGACCAACACCGGGGAGCTGTTTTTT. Residues: CASSYPGTNTGELFF.

There are many counts of this clonotype. The V call is TRBV12-3 or TRBV12-4, the J call TRBJ2-7; D may match TRBD1 or TRBD2 (5 bases each). V lost 0 bases to trimming and J lost 6 bases, with 6 bases between them. There are 12 residues in the CDR3. The CDR3: CASSLAGAEQYF. DNA of the CDR3: TGTGCCAGCAGTTTAGCCGGGGCCGAGCAGTACTTC.

This clonotype occurred many times. This chain connects TRBV10-2 to TRBJ2-7; maybe TRBD2 (5 bases). The CDR3 spans 15 residues. Germline CDR1 reads WSHSY; CDR2 reads SAAADI. The V and J ends lost 10 bases and 0 bases respectively, with 19 bases between them. The CDR3 sequence: CATKGEVASSYEQYF. The CDR3 DNA sequence: TGCGCCACCAAGGGAGAGGTTGCGAGCTCCTACGAGCAGTACTTC.

The chain recombines TRBV20-1 with TRBJ1-5, with no clear D. This CDR3 contains 14 residues. Germline V gives CDR1 DFQATT, CDR2 SNEGSKA (reference sequence). The ends were cut back, 2 bases at V and 1 base at J, with 9 bases in the middle. The CDR3 bases are TGCAGTGCTAGACCTCAATTGAGCAATCAGCCCCAGCATTTT. Translation: CSARPQLSNQPQHF.

The V and J genes are TRBV15 and TRBJ1-1; 7 bases are a match to TRBD1. Per the germline V gene, CDR1 is LNHNV and CDR2 is YYDKDF (reference sequence). This CDR3 is 18 amino acids long. The J segment lost 6 bases and the V segment lost 0 bases, leaving 16 bases of the junction unmatched. The CDR3 loop is CATSRDIPPNRGRAEAFF. The CDR3 coding sequence is TGTGCCACCAGCAGAGATATCCCACCGAACAGGGGAAGGGCTGAAGCTTTCTTT.

The chain recombines TRBV27 with TRBJ1-6; D possibly corresponds to TRBD1 (5 bases). Germline CDR1 reads MNHEY; CDR2 reads SMNVEV (reference sequence). CDR3 length: 15 residues. Trimming stripped 6 bases from V and 4 bases from J, with 13 bases between. The CDR3 nucleotides are TGTGCCAGCAGCTTGGGGGACCCATATAATTCACCCCTCCACTTT. Amino acids: CASSLGDPYNSPLHF.

This clonotype came up many times. One end of the junction is discordant with germline, which a read error may explain. The chain links TRBV6-1 to TRBJ2-5; D possibly corresponds to TRBD2 (5 bases). Germline V gene data show CDR1 as MNHNS and CDR2 as SASEGT. CDR3 size: 13 residues. The CDR3 loop is CASSMSGRESQYF. The CDR3 nucleotides are TGTGCCAGCAGTATGAGCGGAAGAGAGTCCCAGTACTTC.

This clonotype was recorded a few times. This sequence joins TRBV5-1 and TRBJ2-7; TRBD1 matches 7 bases. Germline CDR1 reads SGHRS; CDR2 reads YFSETQ. V lost 0 bases and J lost 2; bases outside the gene matches: 8. The CDR3 length is 16 residues. CDR3 loop: CASSLASTGSTYEQYF. Written as DNA, the CDR3 is TGCGCCAGCAGCTTGGCCTCGACAGGGTCTACCTACGAGCAGTACTTC.

The DNA for the CDR3 is TGCAGTGCTGGACAGGGGAGGGGAACTTATCAGCCCCAGCATTTT. Its translation is CSAGQGRGTYQPQHF. This sequence joins TRBV20-1 and TRBJ1-5, with 9 bases identical to TRBD1. CDR1 DFQATT and CDR2 SNEGSKA come from the germline V gene (reference sequence). The CDR3 is 15 residues long. Unmatched junction bases numbered 10, after V lost 5 bases and J lost 5 bases.

Ten or more counts support this clonotype. J is TRBJ2-7 and V is TRBV7-8; D gene uncertain. The CDR3 length is 15 residues. Germline loops: CDR1 SGHVS, CDR2 FQNEAQ. Trimming left V 4 bases short and J 4 bases short, with 17 bases between. As DNA, the CDR3 is TGTGCCAGCAGCTCCAACCCTGGGGTGGAGTACGAGCAGTACTTC. Translating it yields CASSSNPGVEYEQYF.

As regards this clonotype: Sequence at one end of the junction differs from germline and may be a read error. The V and J genes are TRBV3-1 and TRBJ2-3; TRBD2 matches 8 bases. The CDR3 has 16 amino acids. Germline V gene data show CDR1 as LGHDT and CDR2 as YNNKEL (reference sequence). In DNA form, the CDR3 reads TGTGCCAGCAACCAAGACATGGGCGGGAGGTTCGATACGCAGTATTTT. Residues: CASNQDMGGRFDTQYF.

This clonotype was recorded at least ten times. The rearrangement links TRBV2 to TRBJ2-7, with 8 bases aligning to TRBD2. The V gene end was trimmed by 7 bases and the J gene end by 5 bases; junction bases not matched to a gene: 13. The CDR3 has 15 amino acids. CDR1 SNHLY and CDR2 FYNNEI come from the germline V gene. CDR3 sequence: CASTDPSGSLNEQYF. The DNA of the CDR3 is TGTGCCAGCACGGATCCGAGCGGGAGCCTCAACGAGCAGTACTTC.

This clonotype was detected only a few times. The chain carries TRBV20-1 and TRBJ2-5, with 8 nucleotides matching TRBD2. Germline CDR1 and CDR2: DFQATT and SNEGSKA (reference sequence). J gave up 3 bases and V 4 bases, and 7 bases lay outside the gene matches. The CDR3 runs 14 residues. CDR3 in amino acids: CSATPGLGKETQYF. CDR3 DNA sequence: TGCAGTGCTACTCCGGGACTAGGAAAAGAGACCCAGTACTTC.

This chain uses TRBV12-5 with TRBJ1-3, with 7 positions matching TRBD1. Germline V gives CDR1 LGHNT, CDR2 FRNRAP. V lost 4 bases and J lost 0; bases outside the gene matches: 9. The CDR3 has 17 amino acids. The DNA for the CDR3 is TGTGCTAGTGGTTCCTCTCGTCCAGGGGGCTCTGGAAACACCATATATTTT. This gives the protein CASGSSRPGGSGNTIYF.

The gene calls are TRBV20-1 and TRBJ1-4, with D maybe TRBD1 (5 bases). The germline gives CDR1 DFQATT, CDR2 SNEGSKA (reference sequence). Trimming took off 2 bases at V and 8 bases at J, with 6 bases between the two ends. CDR3 size: 11 residues. This chain's CDR3 is CSARWGEKLFF. In nucleotides, the CDR3 is TGCAGTGCTAGATGGGGCGAAAAACTGTTTTTT.

This chain links TRBV5-1 with TRBJ2-5; TRBD2 might be the D (6 bases). V lost 4 bases and J 5 bases, leaving 21 bases between the germline ends. Germline CDR1 and CDR2: SGHRS and YFSETQ. CDR3 size: 16 residues. Here the CDR3 DNA reads TGCGCCAGCAGCCCCTTGGGGTCACTTGGGGGGGAGACCCAGTACTTC. This sequence encodes CASSPLGSLGGETQYF.

The genes are TRBV4-1 and TRBJ1-1; D remains unclear. Per germline, CDR1 MGHRA and CDR2 YSYEKL. The CDR3 consists of 16 residues. The V gene lost 1 base and the J gene lost 0 bases, with 12 bases spanning the gap. The CDR3 here is CASSQVGGIMNTEAFF. CDR3 in DNA: TGCGCCAGCAGCCAAGTGGGCGGGATAATGAACACTGAAGCTTTCTTT.

This clonotype was seen more than once but under ten times. The chain carries TRBV28 and TRBJ2-3; 7 bases align to TRBD2. Trimming at V came to 2 bases and at J to 3 bases, leaving 5 bases not matched to a gene. Germline CDR1 MDHEN, CDR2 SYDVKM. This CDR3 is 15 amino acids long. The CDR3 reads CASSLAGAGTDTQYF. The CDR3 DNA reads as TGTGCCAGCAGTTTAGCGGGAGCAGGTACAGATACGCAGTATTTT.

In its sample, this clonotype was seen many times. The chain's CDR3 is CSARQGSSPLHF. As DNA, the CDR3 is TGCAGTGCTAGACAGGGAAGTTCACCCCTCCACTTT. The rearrangement joins TRBV20-1 to TRBJ1-6; maybe TRBD1 (5 bases). The CDR3 sequence is 12 residues long. The V gene lost 2 bases and the J gene lost 9 bases, with 8 bases spanning the gap. Germline lookup yields CDR1 DFQATT and CDR2 SNEGSKA (reference sequence).

On this clonotype: Since the CDR3 does not end with the conserved phenylalanine or tryptophan, this likely comes from a read error. The chain joins TRBV11-2 to TRBJ1-3; D call uncertain. This CDR3 spans 16 amino acids. The V and J ends lost 0 bases and 3 bases respectively, with 12 bases between them. Germline CDR1 reads SGHAT; CDR2 reads FQNNGV. For the CDR3, the DNA is TGTGCCAGCAGCTTAGAGGGATGGGTGTATGGAAACACCATATATCTT. This translates into CASSLEGWVYGNTIYL.

In this sample, this clonotype turned up many times. The genes are TRBV2 and TRBJ1-3; D gene ambiguous. The CDR3 sequence is 15 residues long. Trimming stripped 3 bases from V and 3 bases from J, with 12 bases between. Germline assignment: CDR1 SNHLY and CDR2 FYNNEI. Here the CDR3 reads CASSESVARGNTIYF. The CDR3 bases are TGTGCCAGCAGTGAGTCAGTTGCCCGTGGAAACACCATATATTTT. Drawing the rest from reference TRBV2 and TRBJ1-3, the complete variable domain is EPEVTQTPSHQVTQMGQEVILRCVPISNHLYFYWYRQILGQKVEFLVSFYNNEISEKSEIFDDQFSVERPDGSNFTLKIRSTKLEDSAMYFCASSESVARGNTIYFGEGSWLTVV.

V and J are TRBV11-2 and TRBJ2-3; 9 bases match TRBD2. This CDR3 contains 18 residues. The J segment lost 0 bases and the V segment lost 1 base, leaving 8 bases of the junction unmatched. The germline CDR1 and CDR2 sequences are SGHAT and FQNNGV. CDR3 DNA sequence: TGTGCCAGCAGCTTAGGGCCTAGCGGGACTACTAGCACAGATACGCAGTATTTT. As protein: CASSLGPSGTTSTDTQYF.

The gene calls are TRBV7-9 and TRBJ2-7; tentatively, D is TRBD2 (5 bases). Per the germline V gene, CDR1 is SEHNR and CDR2 is FQNEAQ (reference sequence). CDR3 length: 16 amino acids. V dropped 5 bases and J dropped 4 bases, with 21 bases sitting between them. In nucleotides, the CDR3 is TGTGCCAGCAGCCCTAACGCTGGCGGGCGTTTTTACGAGCAGTACTTC. Its protein is CASSPNAGGRFYEQYF. The complete variable domain, with remaining parts taken from reference TRBV7-9 and TRBJ2-7, reads DTGVSQNPRHKITKRGQNVTFRCDPISEHNRLYWYRQTLGQGPEFLTYFQNEAQLEKSRLLSDRFSAERPKGSFSTLEIQRTEQGDSAMYLCASSPNAGGRFYEQYFGPGTRLTVT.

This clonotype was recorded only once. The chain couples TRBV12-3 or TRBV12-4 to TRBJ2-1; no reliable D call. The CDR3 contains 16 residues. V dropped 0 bases and J dropped 6 bases, with 15 bases sitting between them. CDR3 DNA: TGTGCCAGCAGTTTAGCGCATGCGAGCTCCCCCAATGAGCAGTTCTTC. It encodes CASSLAHASSPNEQFF.